The sample holds a few counts of the clone carrying this T cell receptor beta chain. These data originate in a study of cytomegalovirus exposure and HLA in healthy donors. With 60 Vbeta and 13 Jbeta primers, the PCR was carried out. Sequenced by immunoSEQ multiplex PCR; TCRdb stores in-frame clones only, minus some. The table records about 160,000 clones, 82% of them present only once. The CDR3 runs 11 residues. Trimming cost V 1 base and J 6 bases, with 6 bases left between them. The V gene's germline CDR1 is SQVTM and CDR2 ANQGSEA. The chain couples TRBV29-1 to TRBJ1-2; the D is unclear. Sequenced: PBMCs. This TCR was sampled from a girl aged 2 to 10 in good health and CMV-seropositive. The CDR3 protein is CSVEGGDGYTF. DNA of the CDR3: TGCAGCGTTGAAGGAGGAGATGGCTACACCTTC.